This T cell receptor (beta chain) was observed in a study of cytomegalovirus exposure and HLA in healthy donors (dated by TCRdb to 2017 to 2019). About the study as a whole: According to an earlier analysis of a few hundred of the donors, roughly 180 million T cells yielded roughly 110 million unique TCR beta sequences and 250 to 350 Gb of sequence data. An early release covering roughly 640 HLA-typed donors comprised approximately 300 gigabases of sequencing data and tens of millions of unique TCR sequences. Among the roughly 400 genotyped donors, approximately 82% belonged to the genetic ancestry cluster associated with self-reported Caucasian donors. The aim of the study was to test whether cataloging public T cell receptors could identify signatures of past pathogen exposure. The T cell repertoires of 666 subjects were profiled by immunosequencing and related to cytomegalovirus serostatus. A separate validation cohort of roughly 110 different subjects was used in addition to the 666-subject first cohort. To predict cytomegalovirus infection status, the study combined high-throughput TCR immunosequencing, statistical association of individual TCRs with disease status, and machine learning. A later analysis re-analyzed previously published TCR beta repertoires from 500 to 700 donors and added high-resolution HLA genotyping to study TCR occurrence patterns. The later analysis used no new phenotypic data to find candidate immune exposures, relying instead on TCR beta sequences and their occurrence across donors. An earlier analysis of 587 of the donors used high-throughput TCR beta sequencing to judge whether each TCR beta V gene segment behaved as functional or pseudogenic. Donor age, sex, ethnicity and CMV serostatus were compiled together with the repertoire data. A later genetic analysis used genome-wide SNP genotypes for about 65% of the 666 donors, treating that subset as a discovery cohort. All discovery cohort repertoires had been generated using a single sequencing platform. HLA typing covered class I and class II loci at four-digit resolution. The number of typed donors differed by locus: about 629-630 for A, B, C, DRB1 and DQB1; 500 to 550 for DQA1; about 600 for DPA1; and 400 to 480 for DPB1. Because of strong linkage in the cohort, 5 or 6 DR-DQ haplotypes were treated as single units for association and clustering. On average, approximately 250,000 unique TCR beta nucleotide sequences were sequenced per donor among 398 genotyped donors of the cohort, with roughly 18% of those sequences being non-productive.

The cohort consisted of some 670 healthy bone marrow donors. All cohort members were sampled while nominally healthy, although unrecorded immune exposures were likely present. The donor was CMV seropositive and was included in the group of approximately 300 seropositive cohort members. Each donor provided a peripheral blood sample, and peripheral blood mononuclear cells were used for TCR beta sequencing. Genomic DNA was extracted from the blood cell samples with the Qiagen DNeasy Blood Extraction Kit. Receptor libraries were prepared by the immunoSEQ multiplex PCR assay. The multiplex PCR relied on a mix of 60 forward primers for TCR Vbeta segments and 13 reverse primers for TCR Jbeta segments. A multiplex PCR assay on genomic DNA amplified the CDR3 region of rearranged TCR beta genes. The amplified TCR beta libraries were sequenced on the Illumina HiSeq System as 87-base-pair reads. Per the authors' processing: A later analysis counted about 80 million unique TCR beta chains across the 650 to 800 repertoires, and 9.5 million to 11 million of these chains were shared by at least two donors. Raw reads were error-corrected and collapsed into unique sequences by a nearest-neighbor algorithm in which closely related sequences were merged to remove PCR and sequencing errors. To assign V, D and J gene segments, CDR3 sequences were aligned to IMGT reference sequences. For a sequence to be retained, a match of at least six nucleotides was required to both a V gene segment and a J gene segment. Rearrangements were called productive when the CDR3 lacked stop codons and stayed in frame with V and J; all others were non-productive. CDR3 was defined according to IMGT convention as the region running from the second conserved V-encoded cysteine to the conserved J-encoded phenylalanine. The earlier analysis of about 560 of the donors excluded any sequence lacking an unambiguous match to a single V gene segment. An earlier analysis of several hundred of the donors classified V segments as functional when productive rearrangements were above 56.7% and as segregating when the standard deviation between donors was above 5%. A statistical classification framework was built to diagnose cytomegalovirus status from the catalog of TCR beta chain sequences. V and J gene assignment, in a later analysis, came from comparing TCR nucleotide sequences with IMGT/GENE-DB human TR gene sequences. The TCRdist pipeline was used in a later analysis to assign CDR3 sequences and most-parsimonious VDJ recombination scenarios. In a later analysis, each TCR beta chain was defined by its CDR3 amino acid sequence together with its V-gene family, and reads without a unique V-gene family were excluded. As a way to deal with suspected cross-contamination and a sequencing artifact, a later analysis dropped roughly 620 nucleotide sequences that were highly shared and had low generation probability. In a later analysis, a clonal expansion index was calculated for each public chain from normalized within-repertoire ranks of inferred template counts. Generation probabilities in a later analysis came from a VDJ recombination model fitted to out-of-frame rearrangements, and those results were checked against IGoR. In a later analysis, TCR-TCR, TCR-HLA and TCR-CMV co-occurrence was scored with hypergeometric tests, and a repertoire-size bias correction was applied to TCR pairs. False discovery rates were estimated in a later analysis by permuting HLA or CMV assignments 20 times. In a later analysis, co-occurring TCRs were grouped using DBSCAN, with TCRdist sequence similarity added in when clustering inside HLA-allele-positive subsets. Co-occurrence clustering excluded repertoires with fewer than 30,000 or more than 120,000 public chains, plus five with anomalous nucleotide sharing. Drawn from immuneACCESS, this table holds only the in-frame rearrangements with V and J called that TCRdb kept. Clones are partly lost; checked studies trace under half to an unresolved V gene and leave the rest unexplained. V and J calls and clone size are copied from that table; D and trimming were computed from the DNA. This sample comprises 150,000 or so clones, around 79% of them detected only once. The ten largest clones take up approximately 8% of the sample.

General findings and caveats noted by the study authors: In a later analysis, HLA-associated TCR beta chains were found to be more clonally expanded and to have lower generation probabilities than equally common non-associated chains. A group of highly shared sequence variants was considered likely to be a technical artifact of the sequencing pipeline. HLA typing was unavailable for some donors at each locus, so association tests used only the typed subset. The study listed around 160 TCR beta chains as associated with cytomegalovirus. Because the 87-base-pair reads could not distinguish some IMGT-functional V segments, including TRBV6-2 and TRBV6-3, those segments were excluded. The presence/absence analyses assumed that sequencing depth was roughly uniform across donors, and that assumption may not be true. Linkage disequilibrium might explain the correlated functional status among segregating V segments, but an unknown experimental factor could not be ruled out. Most TCR sequences were seen in very few donors, while some public TCRs were found in many individuals. According to a later analysis, parvovirus B19, influenza, CMV and Epstein-Barr virus appeared linked to several top co-occurrence clusters. This cohort had only TCR beta chains sequenced, and the lack of alpha or paired-chain data limited which features could be detected. In a later analysis, TCR association rates were found to vary across HLA loci, with the most associated TCRs seen for DRB1 alleles and the fewest for HLA-C alleles. According to a later genetic analysis, donors in an Asian-associated ancestry cluster had fewer N-insertions in productive TCRs than the roughly 670-donor mean. When HLA alleles, especially DR and DQ, strongly co-occurred, attributing TCR associations to individual alleles was difficult. In vitro tests confirmed that a few of the cytomegalovirus-associated TCR beta chains recognize cytomegalovirus antigens. The authors suggested that the approach could potentially be generalized to other disease states and immunological phenotypes. CMV serostatus was the only immune exposure information available for the cohort. In a later genetic analysis, a missense DCLRE1C variant was associated with V-gene and J-gene trimming of TCR beta chains, and the association was replicated in an independent cohort. The classifier was reported to diagnose cytomegalovirus status with high specificity and sensitivity in both the original and validation cohorts. A later analysis found that most CMV-associated TCR beta chains appeared HLA-restricted, with HLA associations seemingly driven largely by CMV exposure. At a false discovery rate of 0.05, a later analysis linked roughly 17,000 TCR beta sequences to specific HLA alleles. About 17 rarely observed V segments, including chromosome 9 orphons, were excluded from the earlier analysis of several hundred of the donors because counts were too low. Broadly in line with IMGT annotations, most TCR beta V segments showed up in productive rearrangements about 90% or about 30% of the time in an earlier analysis of a few hundred of the donors. A further reported finding was that TCR beta sequences accurately predicted the HLA-A and HLA-B alleles for most subjects in the first cohort.

CDR3 length: 12 amino acids, cysteine to phenylalanine. Just the 36-base CDR3 DNA is kept, in frame starting at base 1. The germline V gene (reference sequence) supplies CDR1 MNHEY and CDR2 SMNVEV. As for this clone: There is no known antigen for this receptor. One junction end disagrees with the germline gene, perhaps due to a read error.

This TCR came from a young man in good health and CMV-seropositive. The rearranged chain carries TRBV27 and TRBJ1-5, and the D gene may be TRBD1, 5 bases matching. The sample comprised PBMCs. DNA sequence: TGCCCCTTCAGGGAGGTCAATCAGCCCCAGCATTTT. Translated, this gives CPFREVNQPQHF.